This T cell receptor beta chain is drawn from a study of Graves' ophthalmopathy and Graves' hyperthyroidism. Broader study findings: In blood, most expanded thyroid clonotypes above 0.001 frequency were also detected.

This clonotype was picked up many times. Its antigen is unidentified. RNA served as the template for amplifying TCR beta CDR3 regions. First-round RT-PCR employed HTBI primers, with a second-round multiplex PCR after it. TCRdb reprocessed the multiplex PCR reads via MiXCR and lists one record per CDR3 protein. The sample has some 350,000 distinct CDR3 sequences, about 17% seen once. V was shortened by 4 bases and J by 5 bases, with 9 bases between the two germline ends. The CDR3 has 13 residues. CDR1 and CDR2 (germline): SEHNR, FQNEAQ (reference sequence). Sequenced material: peripheral blood. This chain joins TRBV7-9 and TRBJ2-4, with D possibly matching TRBD2 (6 bases). The receptor's source is an adult woman with stable Graves' hyperthyroidism. CDR3 in DNA: TGTGCCAGCAGCTGGTCGGGGGAAAACATTCAGTACTTC. Its protein is CASSWSGENIQYF.